The following is a TCR beta chain sequence with its context. These data belong to a study of T cell changes during pregnancy in multiple sclerosis. Profiled with immunoSEQ multiplex PCR; TCRdb holds only in-frame clones, not every one. The repertoire holds about 64,000 clones, with roughly 90% as singletons. The V end was cut by 5 bases, the J end by 1 base, with 11 bases between. The germline V gene has CDR1 GTSNPN and CDR2 SVGIG (reference sequence). The CDR3 has 13 amino acids. The sample was peripheral blood, taken in the second trimester of pregnancy. The clonotype was recovered from a female donor with multiple sclerosis, enrolled in a pregnancy study. The V and J genes are TRBV30 and TRBJ1-1; D might be TRBD1 (6 bases). DNA for the CDR3: TGTGCCTGGGCACCACAGGGGAACACTGAAGCTTTCTTT. It encodes CAWAPQGNTEAFF.